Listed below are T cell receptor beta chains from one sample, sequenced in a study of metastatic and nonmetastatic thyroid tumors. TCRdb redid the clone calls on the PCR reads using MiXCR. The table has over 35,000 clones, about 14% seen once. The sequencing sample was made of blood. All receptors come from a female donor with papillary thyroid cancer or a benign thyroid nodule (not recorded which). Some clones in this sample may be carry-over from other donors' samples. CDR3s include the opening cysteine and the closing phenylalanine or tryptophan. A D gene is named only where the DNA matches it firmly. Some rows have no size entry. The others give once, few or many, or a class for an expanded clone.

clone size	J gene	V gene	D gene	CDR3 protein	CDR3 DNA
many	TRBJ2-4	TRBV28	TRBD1	CASRTGGGKNIQYF	TGTGCCAGTCGCACAGGGGGCGGCAAAAACATTCAGTACTTC
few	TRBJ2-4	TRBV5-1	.	CASSLGIAKNIQYF	TGCGCCAGCAGCTTGGGGATAGCCAAAAACATTCAGTACTTC
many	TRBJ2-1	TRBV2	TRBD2	CASSVVAGRNEQFF	TGTGCCAGCAGTGTGGTAGCGGGTAGGAATGAGCAGTTCTTC
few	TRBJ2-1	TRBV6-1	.	CASRPGTREFF	TGTGCCAGCAGACCGGGAACCAGGGAGTTCTTC
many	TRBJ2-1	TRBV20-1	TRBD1	CSAPGGQGYNEQFF	TGCAGTGCTCCAGGGGGACAGGGCTACAATGAGCAGTTCTTC
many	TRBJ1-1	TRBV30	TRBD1	CAWTGGDMNTEAFF	TGTGCCTGGACAGGGGGGGACATGAACACTGAAGCTTTCTTT
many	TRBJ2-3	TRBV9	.	CASTPRGRASTDTQYF	TGTGCCAGCACTCCGCGCGGGCGAGCTAGCACAGATACGCAGTATTTT
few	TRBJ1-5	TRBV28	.	CANSGPLSNQPQHF	TGTGCCAACAGTGGGCCTCTAAGCAATCAGCCCCAGCATTTT
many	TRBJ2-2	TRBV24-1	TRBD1	CATSDFGTGHPGELFF	TGTGCCACCAGTGATTTCGGGACAGGGCACCCCGGGGAGCTGTTTTTT
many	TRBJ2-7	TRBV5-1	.	CASSTGTPTTGQYF	TGCGCCAGCAGCACCGGGACCCCTACGACGGGGCAGTACTTC
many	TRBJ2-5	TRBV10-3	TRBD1	CAISAGQEETQYF	TGTGCCATCAGTGCGGGACAGGAGGAGACCCAGTACTTC
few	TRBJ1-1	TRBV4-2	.	CASSPQGRGVDTEAFF	TGTGCCAGCAGCCCCCAGGGGAGGGGGGTGGACACTGAAGCTTTCTTT
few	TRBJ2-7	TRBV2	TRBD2	CASEDSGRIYYEQYF	TGTGCCAGCGAGGATAGCGGGCGGATATACTACGAGCAGTACTTC
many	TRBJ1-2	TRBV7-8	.	CASSPLSASSGYTF	TGTGCCAGCAGCCCCCTATCCGCAAGCTCTGGCTACACCTTC
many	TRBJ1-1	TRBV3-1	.	CASRRHLATEAFF	TGTGCCAGCAGACGACATTTAGCCACTGAAGCTTTCTTT
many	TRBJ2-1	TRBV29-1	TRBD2	CSVGLAGLYNEQFF	TGCAGCGTGGGACTAGCGGGACTTTACAATGAGCAGTTCTTC
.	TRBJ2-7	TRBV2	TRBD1	CASSPGTGSHEQYF	TGTGCCAGCAGTCCCGGGACAGGGAGCCACGAGCAGTACTTC
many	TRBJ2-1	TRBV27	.	CASSLGISSYNEQFF	TGTGCCAGCAGTTTGGGGATAAGCTCCTACAATGAGCAGTTCTTC
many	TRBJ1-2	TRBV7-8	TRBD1	CASSLGTGVSGYTF	TGTGCCAGCAGCTTAGGGACAGGGGTTTCTGGCTACACCTTC